These 13 T cell receptor beta chains were all obtained from the same sample, sequenced in a study of control samples from healthy donors and cancer patients. The repertoire was sequenced with immunoSEQ multiplex PCR; TCRdb's copy has only in-frame clones and lacks some. This sample yields about 42,000 clones, of which over 80% are seen a single time; around 50% belongs to the top ten. The sample was blood. These TCRs come from a man aged 60 to 75 in good health.

The gene calls are TRBV5-1 and TRBJ2-3, with a possible D match to TRBD1 (6 bases). V was trimmed by 4 bases and J by 2 bases, leaving 17 bases between them. Germline CDR1 reads SGHRS; CDR2 reads YFSETQ. This CDR3 spans 16 amino acids. CDR3 sequence reads: CASSIGPRTATDTQYF. The CDR3 bases are TGCGCCAGCAGCATCGGACCTAGGACAGCCACAGATACGCAGTATTTT.

The CDR3 sequence: CASSQGGGRWYNEQFF. The CDR3 DNA follows: TGTGCCAGCAGCCAAGGAGGCGGGAGGTGGTACAATGAGCAGTTCTTC. The V call is TRBV14, the J call TRBJ2-1; 8 bases align to TRBD2. Trimming removed 1 base from V and 4 bases from J; junction bases left unmatched: 6. The germline V gene has CDR1 SGHDN and CDR2 FVKESK. The CDR3 length is 16 residues.

The V gene is TRBV11-3, the J gene TRBJ2-7; TRBD2 is a possible D gene (6 bases). The V and J ends lost 5 bases and 3 bases respectively, with 11 bases between them. Germline V gene lookup returns CDR1 SGHNT and CDR2 YENEEA. The CDR3 sequence is 13 residues long. The CDR3: CASSPGLNYEQYF. In DNA form, the CDR3 reads TGTGCCAGCAGCCCGGGACTGAACTACGAGCAGTACTTC. Complete variable domain (other parts from reference TRBV11-3 and TRBJ2-7): EAGVVQSPRYKIIEKKQPVAFWCNPISGHNTLYWYLQNLGQGPELLIRYENEEAVDDSQLPKDRFSAERLKGVDSTLKIQPAELGDSAVYLCASSPGLNYEQYFGPGTRLTVT.

The CDR3 region is CASSRRDAQETQYF. The CDR3, as DNA: TGTGCCAGCAGTAGGAGAGACGCACAAGAGACCCAGTACTTC. This sequence joins TRBV6-2 or TRBV6-3 and TRBJ2-5; no clear D. Trimming left V 5 bases short and J 2 bases short, with 12 bases between. The CDR3 runs 14 residues. From germline, CDR1 is MNHEY and CDR2 SVGEGT.

The chain combines TRBV11-2 with TRBJ1-4; D remains ambiguous. Trimming shortened V by 1 base and J by 0 bases, and 9 bases separated the two germline ends. CDR3 size: 16 residues. Germline CDR1 is SGHAT and CDR2 is FQNNGV. DNA for the CDR3: TGTGCCAGCAGCTTAGTAGGAGGGTCAACTAATGAAAAACTGTTTTTT. Translated: CASSLVGGSTNEKLFF.

The rearrangement joins TRBV4-1 to TRBJ1-1; D is ambiguous. The germline CDR1 and CDR2 sequences are MGHRA and YSYEKL. The ends were cut back, 1 base at V and 5 bases at J, with 8 bases in the middle. The length of the CDR3 is 13 residues. CDR3 region: CASSQVGLTEAFF. The CDR3 DNA reads as TGCGCCAGCAGCCAAGTAGGGCTGACTGAAGCTTTCTTT.

The chain is built from TRBV30 and TRBJ1-1; D is unresolved. The CDR3 spans 13 residues. Germline V CDR1 and CDR2: GTSNPN, SVGIG (reference sequence). The V gene lost 2 bases and the J gene lost 4 bases, with 11 bases spanning the gap. The CDR3: CAWSLNSRTEAFF. For the CDR3, the DNA is TGTGCCTGGAGTTTGAACAGTCGCACTGAAGCTTTCTTT.

The CDR3 nucleotides read TGTGCCAGCAGTTTAGGGAACGGGGGAAGGTACACTGAAGCTTTCTTT. Protein sequence: CASSLGNGGRYTEAFF. The V gene is TRBV27, the J gene TRBJ1-1; a weak D match, TRBD1 (5 bases). Germline CDR1 and CDR2: MNHEY and SMNVEV (reference sequence). CDR3 size: 16 residues. V was cut by 2 bases and J by 3 bases, with 16 bases left in between.

The rearrangement links TRBV7-2 to TRBJ2-2; 8 nucleotides line up with TRBD1. The CDR3 sequence is 18 residues long. V lost 5 bases, J lost 0 bases, and 11 bases stayed unmatched. Per the germline V gene, CDR1 is SGHTA and CDR2 is FQGNSA. This CDR3 is CASSSPGGRNSNTGELFF. The CDR3 DNA is TGTGCCAGCAGCAGTCCAGGGGGCCGGAACTCGAACACCGGGGAGCTGTTTTTT.

This clone is a singleton in its sample. The chain carries TRBV7-9 and TRBJ1-1, with unresolved D. Trimming took 2 bases from V and 4 from J, leaving 2 bases between them. Germline V lookup: CDR1 SEHNR, CDR2 FQNEAQ (reference sequence). The CDR3 runs 11 residues. The CDR3 is CASSLTTEAFF. The CDR3 coding sequence is TGTGCCAGCAGCTTAACCACTGAAGCTTTCTTT.

This clone turned up a few times. The rearrangement uses TRBV9 and TRBJ1-2, with 11 bases aligning to TRBD1. Germline CDR1 and CDR2: SGDLS and YYNGEE. The CDR3 has 16 residues. The junction had 9 bases not matched to a gene; V was cut back by 0 bases and J by 8 bases. CDR3 nucleotide sequence: TGTGCCAGCAGCGTAGGACCCACCGGGACAGGGGGAGGCTACACCTTC. It encodes CASSVGPTGTGGGYTF.

This chain connects TRBV27 to TRBJ1-1; weak D call: TRBD1 (6 bases). This CDR3 region has 13 residues. The germline CDR1 and CDR2 sequences are MNHEY and SMNVEV (reference sequence). The V end lost 4 bases, the J end lost 8 bases, and 14 bases lay between the germline ends. The CDR3 is CASSYTRGGEAFF. CDR3 sequence (DNA): TGTGCCAGCAGTTATACCAGGGGTGGCGAAGCTTTCTTT.

The CDR3 DNA follows: TGTGCCATCAGCTCAGGAGCACGGGACTATGGCTACACCTTC. Protein sequence: CAISSGARDYGYTF. This chain connects TRBV10-3 to TRBJ1-2, with no clear D. The germline V gene encodes CDR1 ENHRY and CDR2 SYGVKD. Between the trimmed V and J ends, which lost 6 bases and 3 bases, there was a span of 14 bases. The CDR3 runs to 14 residues.